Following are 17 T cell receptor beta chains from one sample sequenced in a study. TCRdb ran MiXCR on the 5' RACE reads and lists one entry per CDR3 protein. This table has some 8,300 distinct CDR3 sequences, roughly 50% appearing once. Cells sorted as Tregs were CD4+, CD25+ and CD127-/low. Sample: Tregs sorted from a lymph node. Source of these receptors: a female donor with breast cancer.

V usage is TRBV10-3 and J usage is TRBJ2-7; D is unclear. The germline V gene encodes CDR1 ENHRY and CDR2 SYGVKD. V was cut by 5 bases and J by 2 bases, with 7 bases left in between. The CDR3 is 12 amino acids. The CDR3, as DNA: TGTGCCATCAGTCAGGACGCCTACGAGCAGTACGTC. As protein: CAISQDAYEQYV.

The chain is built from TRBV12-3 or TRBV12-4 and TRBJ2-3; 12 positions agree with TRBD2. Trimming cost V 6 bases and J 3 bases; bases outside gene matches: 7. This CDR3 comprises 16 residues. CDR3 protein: CASRKLAGGLTDTQYF. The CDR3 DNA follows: TGTGCCAGCAGAAAACTAGCGGGAGGTCTGACAGATACGCAGTATTTT.

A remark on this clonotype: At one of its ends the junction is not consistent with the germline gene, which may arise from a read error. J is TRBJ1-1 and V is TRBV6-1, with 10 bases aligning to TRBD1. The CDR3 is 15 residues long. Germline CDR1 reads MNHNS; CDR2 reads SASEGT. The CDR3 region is CASTRDRGRGTEAFF. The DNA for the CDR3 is TGCGCCAGCACCAGGGACAGGGGACGAGGCACTGAAGCTTTCTTT.

For the CDR3, the DNA is TGCGCCAGCAGCCAAGAAGCGGGACTGCAGTATTTT. It is translated as CASSQEAGLQYF. V gene TRBV4-3 combines with J gene TRBJ2-3; 7 positions match TRBD2. Germline V lookup: CDR1 LGHNA, CDR2 YSLEER. J lost 11 bases, V lost 0 bases, and 2 bases had no gene match. The CDR3 covers 12 residues.

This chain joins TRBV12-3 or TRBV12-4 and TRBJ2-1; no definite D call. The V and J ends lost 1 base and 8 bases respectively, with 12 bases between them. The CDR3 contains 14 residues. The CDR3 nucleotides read TGTGCCAGCAGTTTAGTAGGGTCGGGCCATGAGCAGTTCTTC. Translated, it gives CASSLVGSGHEQFF.

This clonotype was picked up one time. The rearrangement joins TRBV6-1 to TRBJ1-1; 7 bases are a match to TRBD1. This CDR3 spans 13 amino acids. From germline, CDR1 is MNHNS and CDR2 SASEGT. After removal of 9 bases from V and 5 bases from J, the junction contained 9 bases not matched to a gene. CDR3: CASTTGSMTEAFF. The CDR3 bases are TGTGCCAGTACGACAGGGAGTATGACTGAAGCTTTCTTT.

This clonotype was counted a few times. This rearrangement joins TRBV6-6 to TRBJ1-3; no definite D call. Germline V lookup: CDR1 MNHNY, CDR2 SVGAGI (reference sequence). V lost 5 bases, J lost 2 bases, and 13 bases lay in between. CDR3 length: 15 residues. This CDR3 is CASSDTGSPGNTIYF. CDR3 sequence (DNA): TGTGCCAGCAGTGACACGGGGAGCCCTGGAAACACCATATATTTT.

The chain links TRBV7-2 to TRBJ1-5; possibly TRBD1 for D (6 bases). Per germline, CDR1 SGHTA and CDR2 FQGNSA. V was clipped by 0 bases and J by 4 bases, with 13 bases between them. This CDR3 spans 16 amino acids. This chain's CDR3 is CASSLAPGQSNQPQHF. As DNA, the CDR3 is TGTGCCAGCAGCTTAGCACCCGGACAGAGTAATCAGCCCCAGCATTTT.

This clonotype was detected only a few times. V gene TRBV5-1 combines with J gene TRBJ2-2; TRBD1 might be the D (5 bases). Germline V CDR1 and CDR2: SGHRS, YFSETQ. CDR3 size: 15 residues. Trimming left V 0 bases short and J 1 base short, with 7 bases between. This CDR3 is CASSLGQLNTGELFF. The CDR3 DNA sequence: TGCGCCAGCAGCTTGGGACAGCTGAACACCGGGGAGCTGTTTTTT.

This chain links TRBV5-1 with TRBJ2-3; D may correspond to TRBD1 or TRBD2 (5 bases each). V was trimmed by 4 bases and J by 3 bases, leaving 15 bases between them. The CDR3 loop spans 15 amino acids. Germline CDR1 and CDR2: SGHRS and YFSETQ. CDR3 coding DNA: TGCGCCAGCAGCGAGCGGACTGGGGGTACAGATACGCAGTATTTT. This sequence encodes CASSERTGGTDTQYF.

CDR3 coding DNA: TGTGCCAGCAGTCAAGCGGGACCTGAAGAGACCCAGTACTTC. Protein sequence: CASSQAGPEETQYF. The J gene is TRBJ2-5, the V gene TRBV6-6, with 7 positions matching TRBD2. CDR1 is MNHNY and CDR2 is SVGAGI in the germline V gene (reference sequence). There are 14 residues in the CDR3. V lost 5 bases to trimming and J lost 3 bases; unmatched junction nucleotides: 6.

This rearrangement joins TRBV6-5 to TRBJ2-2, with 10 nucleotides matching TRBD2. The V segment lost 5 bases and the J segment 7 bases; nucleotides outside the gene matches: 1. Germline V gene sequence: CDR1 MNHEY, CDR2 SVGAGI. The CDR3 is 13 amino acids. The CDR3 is CASSSGRGGELFF. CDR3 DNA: TGTGCCAGCAGTAGCGGGAGGGGCGGGGAGCTGTTTTTT.

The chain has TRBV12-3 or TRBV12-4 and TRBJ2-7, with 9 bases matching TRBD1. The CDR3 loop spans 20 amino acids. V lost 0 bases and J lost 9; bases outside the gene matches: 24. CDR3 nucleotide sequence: TGTGCCAGCAGTTTAGCGGGGGCGGGGACAGGGAGAAGGGGGACTACGGGGCAGTACTTC. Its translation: CASSLAGAGTGRRGTTGQYF.

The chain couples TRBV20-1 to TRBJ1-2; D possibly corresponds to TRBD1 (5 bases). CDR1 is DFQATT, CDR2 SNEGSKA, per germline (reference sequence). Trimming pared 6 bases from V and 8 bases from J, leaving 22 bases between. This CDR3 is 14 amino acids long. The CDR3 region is CSAAAGTQAEGYTF. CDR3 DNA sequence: TGCAGTGCCGCTGCCGGGACCCAGGCAGAGGGCTACACCTTC.

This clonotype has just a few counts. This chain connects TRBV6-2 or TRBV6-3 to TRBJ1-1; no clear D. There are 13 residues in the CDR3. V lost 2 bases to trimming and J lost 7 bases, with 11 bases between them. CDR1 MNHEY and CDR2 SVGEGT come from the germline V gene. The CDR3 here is CASSYLGKGEAFF. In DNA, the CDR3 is TGTGCCAGCAGTTACCTGGGTAAGGGTGAAGCTTTCTTT.

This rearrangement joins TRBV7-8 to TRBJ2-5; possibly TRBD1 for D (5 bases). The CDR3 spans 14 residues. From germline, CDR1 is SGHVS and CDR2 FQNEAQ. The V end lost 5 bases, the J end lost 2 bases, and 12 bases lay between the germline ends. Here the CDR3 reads CASSLRTTQETQYF. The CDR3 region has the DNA TGTGCCAGCAGCCTACGGACAACTCAAGAGACCCAGTACTTC.

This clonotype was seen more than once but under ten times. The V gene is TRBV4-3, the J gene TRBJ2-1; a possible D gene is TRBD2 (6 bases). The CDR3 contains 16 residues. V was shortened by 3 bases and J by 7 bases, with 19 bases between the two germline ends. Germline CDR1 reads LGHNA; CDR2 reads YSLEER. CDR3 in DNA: TGCGCCAGCAGCCACTTCGGGACTTATAATGGGAATGAGCAGTTCTTC. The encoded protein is CASSHFGTYNGNEQFF.